This T cell receptor beta chain was profiled in a study of beta chain features in type 1 diabetes. Trimming shortened V by 1 base and J by 0 bases, and 8 bases separated the two germline ends. The germline V gene has CDR1 SNHLY and CDR2 FYNNEI. This CDR3 region has 15 residues. About this clone: Its specificity is not known.

Investigators reverse transcribed all isolated RNA, so they sequenced expressed TCRB transcripts. Libraries were prepared by immunoSEQ multiplex PCR; TCRdb keeps only in-frame clonotypes and omits some of them. This repertoire shows about 700,000 clones, roughly 13% found once; its top ten account for less than 0.025%. General study points: In every one of the four CD4+ subsets, TCRB CDR3s were moderately but significantly shorter in Type 1 diabetes patients.

The sequenced sample consisted of naive CD4+ T cells from blood. The TCR sequence derives from a man aged 18-30 years with type 1 diabetes. The rearrangement uses TRBV2 and TRBJ2-3; a possible D gene is TRBD2 (6 bases). The DNA for the CDR3 is TGTGCCAGCAGTGAAGTAGCGGCTAGCACAGATACGCAGTATTTT. This translates into CASSEVAASTDTQYF.